This T cell receptor beta chain appears in the sequencing data of a study of blood T cell repertoires in COVID-19. Across the whole study: Researchers got acute and convalescent COVID-19 samples from the United States, Italy and Spain. T cells, B-cell-depleted T cells, or PBMCs supplied cDNA or gDNA.

The length of the CDR3 is 15 residues. Looked up from germline, CDR1 is LNHDA and CDR2 is SQIVND (reference sequence). V dropped 4 bases and J dropped 4; count of bases not matched to a gene: 7. In the original workflow: Amplification with reference gene primers provided the estimates of nucleated cell counts. Profiled with immunoSEQ multiplex PCR; TCRdb holds only in-frame clones, not every one. The DNA was the basis for D and trimming; V, J and clone size are from that table. The sample gives about 220,000 clones, around four fifths of which show up once; 5% to 6.5% is in the top ten. Input material: peripheral blood. The chain couples TRBV19 to TRBJ1-5, with 7 bases fitting TRBD1. This sequence originates from an older woman who had recovered from COVID-19. The CDR3 DNA follows: TGTGCCAGTAGTACCGGGAGGGGGCATAATCAGCCCCAGCATTTT. Translating gives CASSTGRGHNQPQHF.